Below are 7 T cell receptor beta chains sequenced from a single sample in a study of CD8+ T cells in alopecia areata. Extraction and reverse transcription of RNA yielded cDNA as the sequencing template. Libraries were prepared by immunoSEQ multiplex PCR; TCRdb keeps only in-frame clonotypes and omits some of them. Of approximately 11,000 clones detected, over 55% appear once; the ten largest clones hold 7.5% to 10%. Researchers took lesional scalp punch biopsies and peripheral blood from people who were alopecia areata patients. Here the sequenced sample was skin, taken at week 0. These receptors originate from a human donor with alopecia areata.

The chain carries TRBV7-8 and TRBJ2-3; 7 positions agree with TRBD2. Germline lookup yields CDR1 SGHVS and CDR2 FQNEAQ. This CDR3 contains 16 residues. Losses at the gene ends were 5 bases for V and 5 bases for J; bases not matched to a gene: 13. The DNA for the CDR3 is TGTGCCAGCAGCCTCTGGGTGGGAGGCGGGAGAGATACGCAGTATTTT. It translates to CASSLWVGGGRDTQYF.

The chain uses TRBV30 and TRBJ1-2; 7 nucleotides match TRBD1. Germline trimming cut 0 bases from V and 3 bases from J; bases unmatched to any gene: 4. CDR1 is GTSNPN and CDR2 is SVGIG in the germline V gene (reference sequence). CDR3 size: 14 residues. The CDR3 loop reads CAWSVGRGYYGYTF. The CDR3 nucleotides read TGTGCCTGGAGTGTGGGCAGGGGGTACTATGGCTACACCTTC.

The rearrangement joins TRBV30 to TRBJ2-6, with TRBD2 as a possible D gene (5 bases). The CDR3 is made up of 19 amino acids. V lost 1 base and J lost 0, with 19 bases in between. Germline V gives CDR1 GTSNPN, CDR2 SVGIG (reference sequence). CDR3 nucleotides: TGTGCCTGGAGTGAACTGGCTGGACTCATAAGCTCTGGGGCCAACGTCCTGACTTTC. The encoded protein is CAWSELAGLISSGANVLTF.

V and J are TRBV9 and TRBJ1-2; 11 bases agree with TRBD1. V was pared by 6 bases and J by 4 bases, with 8 bases of the junction left unmatched. CDR1 and CDR2 from the germline V gene are SGDLS and YYNGEE. The CDR3 runs to 15 residues. DNA for the CDR3: TGTGCCAGCACCGGACAGGGGGCCATACGCTATGGCTACACCTTC. It encodes CASTGQGAIRYGYTF.

This clone was recorded only once. The V gene is TRBV29-1, the J gene TRBJ2-7; 12 positions agree with TRBD1. CDR1 and CDR2 from the germline V gene are SQVTM and ANQGSEA. V trimming: 5 bases; J trimming: 5 bases; junction bases outside the gene matches: 7. This CDR3 comprises 14 residues. The chain's CDR3 is CSVKTGQGANEQYF. CDR3 nucleotide sequence: TGCAGCGTTAAAACGGGACAGGGGGCGAACGAGCAGTACTTC.

The genes are TRBV4-2 and TRBJ1-4; D perhaps matches TRBD1 (6 bases). V was cut by 3 bases and J by 7 bases, with 24 bases left in between. CDR3 size: 18 residues. Germline values: CDR1 LGHNA, CDR2 YNFKEQ. The CDR3 nucleotides are TGTGCCAGCAGCCAGACCCCGGGGGCCCCAGCAAAGGGTGAAAAACTGTTTTTT. Its translation is CASSQTPGAPAKGEKLFF.

This clone was seen only a few times. The chain employs TRBV5-1 and TRBJ2-1; TRBD2 is a possible D gene (5 bases). Trimming removed 4 bases at V and 11 bases at J, with 19 bases between. Germline lookup yields CDR1 SGHRS and CDR2 YFSETQ. CDR3 length: 14 residues. The CDR3 DNA sequence: TGCGCCAGCAGCCCGGAGGCCGGTGCGATGAAGCAGTTCTTC. Its translation is CASSPEAGAMKQFF.